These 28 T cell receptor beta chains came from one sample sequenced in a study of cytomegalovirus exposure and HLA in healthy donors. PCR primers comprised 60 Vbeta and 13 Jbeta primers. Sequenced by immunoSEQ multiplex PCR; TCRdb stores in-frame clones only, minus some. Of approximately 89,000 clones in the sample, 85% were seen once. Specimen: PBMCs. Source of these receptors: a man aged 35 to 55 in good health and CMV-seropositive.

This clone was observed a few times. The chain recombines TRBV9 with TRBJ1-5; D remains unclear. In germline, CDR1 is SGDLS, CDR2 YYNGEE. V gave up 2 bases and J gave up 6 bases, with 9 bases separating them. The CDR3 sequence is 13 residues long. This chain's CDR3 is CASSVAGSQPQHF. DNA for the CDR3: TGTGCCAGCAGCGTTGCGGGGAGTCAGCCCCAGCATTTT.

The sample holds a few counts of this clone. The CDR3 loop is CASSFSSGRGTDTQYF. CDR3 nucleotide sequence: TGTGCCAGCAGCTTCAGTAGCGGGAGGGGCACAGATACGCAGTATTTT. The chain joins TRBV6-4 to TRBJ2-3, with TRBD2 identical over 11 bases. This CDR3 region has 16 residues. Looked up from germline, CDR1 is MRHNA and CDR2 is SNTAGT. J lost 1 base, V lost 6 bases, and 6 bases had no gene match.

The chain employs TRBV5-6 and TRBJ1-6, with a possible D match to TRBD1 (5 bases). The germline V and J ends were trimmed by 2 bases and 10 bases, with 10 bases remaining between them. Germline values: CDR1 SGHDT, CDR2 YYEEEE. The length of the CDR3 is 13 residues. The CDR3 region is CASSFGGGSPLHF. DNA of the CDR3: TGTGCCAGCAGCTTCGGCGGGGGATCACCCCTCCACTTT.

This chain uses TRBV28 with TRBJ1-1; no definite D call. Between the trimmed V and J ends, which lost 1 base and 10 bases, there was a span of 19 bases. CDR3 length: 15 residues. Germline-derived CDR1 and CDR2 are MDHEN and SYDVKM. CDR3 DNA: TGTGCCAGCAGTTTATCCGAGTTATCTCTTGGCGGAGCTTTCTTT. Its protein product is CASSLSELSLGGAFF.

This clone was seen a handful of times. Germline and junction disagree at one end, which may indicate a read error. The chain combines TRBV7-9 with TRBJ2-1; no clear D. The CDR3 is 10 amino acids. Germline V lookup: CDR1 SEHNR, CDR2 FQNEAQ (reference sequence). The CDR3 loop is CSSEAVLQIF. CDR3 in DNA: TGTTCCAGCGAGGCCGTTTTGCAAATCTTC.

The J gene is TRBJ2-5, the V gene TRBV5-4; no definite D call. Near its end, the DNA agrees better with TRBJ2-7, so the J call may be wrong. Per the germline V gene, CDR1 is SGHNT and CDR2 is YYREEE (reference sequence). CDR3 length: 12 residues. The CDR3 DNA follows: TGTGCCAGCAGCCTGAGAGGAAGCGAGCAGTACTTC. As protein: CASSLRGSEQYF.

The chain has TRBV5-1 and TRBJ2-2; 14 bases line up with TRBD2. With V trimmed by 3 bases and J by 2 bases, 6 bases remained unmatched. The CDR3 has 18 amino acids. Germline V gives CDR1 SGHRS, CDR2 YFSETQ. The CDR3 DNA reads TGCGCCAGCAGCTCACCGGGACTAGCGGGGGCCAACACCGGGGAGCTGTTTTTT. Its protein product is CASSSPGLAGANTGELFF.

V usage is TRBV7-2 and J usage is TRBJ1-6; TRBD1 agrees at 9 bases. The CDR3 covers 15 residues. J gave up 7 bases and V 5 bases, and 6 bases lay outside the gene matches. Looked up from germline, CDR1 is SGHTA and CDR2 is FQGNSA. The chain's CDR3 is CASSLGDRENSPLHF. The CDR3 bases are TGTGCCAGCAGCCTAGGGGACAGGGAAAATTCACCCCTCCACTTT.

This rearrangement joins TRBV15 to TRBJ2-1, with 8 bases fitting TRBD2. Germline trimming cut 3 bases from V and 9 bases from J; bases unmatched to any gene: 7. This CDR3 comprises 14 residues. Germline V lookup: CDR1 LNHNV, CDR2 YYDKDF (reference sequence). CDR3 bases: TGTGCCACCAGCAGCGGGGGGGCATCCGGTGAGCAGTTCTTC. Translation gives CATSSGGASGEQFF. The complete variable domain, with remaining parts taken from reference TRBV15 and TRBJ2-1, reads DAMVIQNPRYQVTQFGKPVTLSCSQTLNHNVMYWYQQKSSQAPKLLFHYYDKDFNNEADTPDNFQSRRPNTSFCFLDIRSPGLGDTAMYLCATSSGGASGEQFFGPGTRLTVL.

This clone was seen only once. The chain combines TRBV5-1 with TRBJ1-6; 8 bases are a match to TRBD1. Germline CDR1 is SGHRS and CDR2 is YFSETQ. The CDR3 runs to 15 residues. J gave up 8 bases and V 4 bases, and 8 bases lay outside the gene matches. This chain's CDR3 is CASSPRTGTYSPLHF. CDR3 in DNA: TGCGCCAGCAGCCCTCGGACAGGGACTTATTCACCCCTCCACTTT. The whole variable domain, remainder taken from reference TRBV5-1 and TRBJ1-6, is KAGVTQTPRYLIKTRGQQVTLSCSPISGHRSVSWYQQTPGQGLQFLFEYFSETQRNKGNFPGRFSGRQFSNSRSEMNVSTLELGDSALYLCASSPRTGTYSPLHFGNGTRLTVT.

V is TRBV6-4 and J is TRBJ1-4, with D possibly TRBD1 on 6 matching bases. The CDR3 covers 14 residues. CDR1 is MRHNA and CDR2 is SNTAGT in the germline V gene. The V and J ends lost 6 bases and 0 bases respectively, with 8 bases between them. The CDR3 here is CASRGQTTNEKLFF. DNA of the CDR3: TGTGCCAGCAGAGGACAGACAACTAATGAAAAACTGTTTTTT.

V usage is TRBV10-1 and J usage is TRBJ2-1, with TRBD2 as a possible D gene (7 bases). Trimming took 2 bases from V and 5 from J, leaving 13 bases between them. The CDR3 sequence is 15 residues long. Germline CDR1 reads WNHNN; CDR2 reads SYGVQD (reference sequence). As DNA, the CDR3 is TGCGCCAGCAGTGAGGCGGGGGCTCAAGACAATGAGCAGTTCTTC. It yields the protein CASSEAGAQDNEQFF.

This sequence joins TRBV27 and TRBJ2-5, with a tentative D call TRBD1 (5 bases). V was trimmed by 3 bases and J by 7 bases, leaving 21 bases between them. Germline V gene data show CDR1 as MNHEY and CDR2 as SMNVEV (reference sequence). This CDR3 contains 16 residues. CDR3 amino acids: CASSLSGPLPGATQYF. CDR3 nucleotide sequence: TGTGCCAGCAGTTTGTCAGGGCCCCTCCCCGGAGCGACCCAGTACTTC.

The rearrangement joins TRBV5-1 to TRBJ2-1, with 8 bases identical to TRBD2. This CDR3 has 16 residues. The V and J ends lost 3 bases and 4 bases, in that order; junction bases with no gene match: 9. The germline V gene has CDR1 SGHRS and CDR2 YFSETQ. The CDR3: CASSSGGVAGYNEQFF. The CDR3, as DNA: TGCGCCAGCAGCTCCGGCGGGGTAGCGGGATACAATGAGCAGTTCTTC.

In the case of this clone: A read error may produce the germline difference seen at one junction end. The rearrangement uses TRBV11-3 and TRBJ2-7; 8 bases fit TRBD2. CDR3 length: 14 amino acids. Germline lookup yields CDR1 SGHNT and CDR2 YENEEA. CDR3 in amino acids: CASRLAGSSYEQYF. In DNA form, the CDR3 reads TGTGCCAGCAGATTAGCGGGAAGCTCCTACGAGCAGTACTTC. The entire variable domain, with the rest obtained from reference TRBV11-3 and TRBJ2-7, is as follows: EAGVVQSPRYKIIEKKQPVAFWCNPISGHNTLYWYLQNLGQGPELLIRYENEEAVDDSQLPKDRFSAERLKGVDSTLKIQPAELGDSAVYLCASRLAGSSYEQYFGPGTRLTVT.

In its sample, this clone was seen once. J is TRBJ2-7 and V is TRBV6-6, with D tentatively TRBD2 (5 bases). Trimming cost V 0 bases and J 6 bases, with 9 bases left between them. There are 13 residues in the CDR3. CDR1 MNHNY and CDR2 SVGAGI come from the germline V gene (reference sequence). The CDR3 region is CASSYSSSPEQYF. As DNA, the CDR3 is TGTGCCAGCAGTTACTCGTCTAGCCCCGAGCAGTACTTC.

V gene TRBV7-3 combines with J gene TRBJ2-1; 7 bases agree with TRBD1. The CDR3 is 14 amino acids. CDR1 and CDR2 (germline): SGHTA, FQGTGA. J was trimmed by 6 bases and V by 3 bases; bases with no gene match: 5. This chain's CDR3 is CASSFSPGGNEQFF. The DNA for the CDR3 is TGTGCCAGCAGCTTTTCCCCAGGGGGCAATGAGCAGTTCTTC.

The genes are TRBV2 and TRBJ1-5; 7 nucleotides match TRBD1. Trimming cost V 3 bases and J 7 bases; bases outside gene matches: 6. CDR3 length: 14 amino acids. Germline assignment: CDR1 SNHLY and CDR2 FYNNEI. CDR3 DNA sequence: TGTGCCAGCAGTGATGGGACAGTGCCCCAGCCCCAGCATTTT. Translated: CASSDGTVPQPQHF.

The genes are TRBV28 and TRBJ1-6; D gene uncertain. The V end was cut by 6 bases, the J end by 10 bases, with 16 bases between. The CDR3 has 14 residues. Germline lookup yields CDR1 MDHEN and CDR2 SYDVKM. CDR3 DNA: TGTGCCAGCAGCTCCCGGGGTGCCAACTCACCCCTCCACTTT. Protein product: CASSSRGANSPLHF.

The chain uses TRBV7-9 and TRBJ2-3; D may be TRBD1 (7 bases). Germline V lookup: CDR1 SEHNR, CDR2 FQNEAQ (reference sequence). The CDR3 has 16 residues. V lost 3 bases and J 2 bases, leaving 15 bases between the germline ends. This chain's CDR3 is CASSFRQGGPTDTQYF. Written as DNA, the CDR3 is TGTGCCAGCAGCTTCCGACAGGGAGGTCCCACAGATACGCAGTATTTT.

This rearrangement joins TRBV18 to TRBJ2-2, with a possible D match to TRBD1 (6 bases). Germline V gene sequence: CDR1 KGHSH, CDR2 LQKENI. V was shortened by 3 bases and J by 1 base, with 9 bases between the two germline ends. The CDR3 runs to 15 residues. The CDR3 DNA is TGTGCCAGCTCACCGGGACAAGTGAACACCGGGGAGCTGTTTTTT. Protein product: CASSPGQVNTGELFF.

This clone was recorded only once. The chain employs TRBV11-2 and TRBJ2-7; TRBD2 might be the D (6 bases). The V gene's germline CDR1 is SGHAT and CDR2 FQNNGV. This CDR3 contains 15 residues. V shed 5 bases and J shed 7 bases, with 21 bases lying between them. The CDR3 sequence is CASSTKGLSSLEQYF. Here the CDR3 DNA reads TGTGCCAGCAGCACAAAGGGACTGTCGAGTTTAGAGCAGTACTTC.

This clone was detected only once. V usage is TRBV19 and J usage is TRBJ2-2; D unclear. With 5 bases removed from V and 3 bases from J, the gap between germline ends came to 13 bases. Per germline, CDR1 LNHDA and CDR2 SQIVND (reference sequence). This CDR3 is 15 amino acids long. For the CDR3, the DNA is TGTGCCAGTAGTGGTTCTCAGGCCTACACCGGGGAGCTGTTTTTT. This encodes CASSGSQAYTGELFF.

CDR3 protein: CASSLLKGPSDEQFF. Here the CDR3 DNA reads TGCGCCAGCAGCTTGCTGAAGGGGCCGTCTGATGAGCAGTTCTTC. The chain combines TRBV5-1 with TRBJ2-1; TRBD1 might be the D (5 bases). Per the germline V gene, CDR1 is SGHRS and CDR2 is YFSETQ. The V end lost 1 base, the J end lost 8 bases, and 16 bases lay between the germline ends. The CDR3 is 15 amino acids. The variable domain in full, with the rest retrieved from reference TRBV5-1 and TRBJ2-1, is KAGVTQTPRYLIKTRGQQVTLSCSPISGHRSVSWYQQTPGQGLQFLFEYFSETQRNKGNFPGRFSGRQFSNSRSEMNVSTLELGDSALYLCASSLLKGPSDEQFFGPGTRLTVL.

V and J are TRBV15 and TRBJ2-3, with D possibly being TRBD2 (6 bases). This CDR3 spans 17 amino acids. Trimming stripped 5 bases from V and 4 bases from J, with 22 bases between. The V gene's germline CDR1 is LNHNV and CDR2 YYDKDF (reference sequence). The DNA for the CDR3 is TGTGCCACCAGCTACGCGGGGCCAGGGTTCTCCTCAGATACGCAGTATTTT. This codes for CATSYAGPGFSSDTQYF.

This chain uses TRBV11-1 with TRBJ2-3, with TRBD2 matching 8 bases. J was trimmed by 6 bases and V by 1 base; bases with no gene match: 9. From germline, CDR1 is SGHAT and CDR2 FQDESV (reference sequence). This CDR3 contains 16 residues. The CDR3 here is CASSLVGAGGPDTQYF. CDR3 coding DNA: TGTGCCAGCAGCTTAGTTGGTGCGGGGGGCCCGGATACGCAGTATTTT.

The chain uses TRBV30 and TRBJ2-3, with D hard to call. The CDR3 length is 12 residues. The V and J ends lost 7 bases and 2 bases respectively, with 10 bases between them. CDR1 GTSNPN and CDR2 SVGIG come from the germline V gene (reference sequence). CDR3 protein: CALTYNTDTQYF. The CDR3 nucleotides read TGTGCCTTGACATACAACACAGATACGCAGTATTTT.

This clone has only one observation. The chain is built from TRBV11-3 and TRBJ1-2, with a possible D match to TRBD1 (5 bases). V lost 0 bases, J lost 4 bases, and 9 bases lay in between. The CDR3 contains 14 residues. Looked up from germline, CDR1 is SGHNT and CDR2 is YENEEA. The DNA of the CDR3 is TGTGCCAGCAGCTTAGAGGGGGGTCCCTATGGCTACACCTTC. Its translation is CASSLEGGPYGYTF.